This TCR beta chain was found in a study of siplizumab effects on memory and regulatory T cells. Sequenced by immunoSEQ multiplex PCR; TCRdb stores in-frame clones only, minus some. The sample records under 130,000 clones, about 93% being singletons. The CDR3 runs to 16 residues. Trimming at V came to 0 bases and at J to 0 bases, leaving 5 bases not matched to a gene. CDR1 and CDR2 from the germline V gene are SGHTA and FQGNSA. The rearrangement uses TRBV7-2 and TRBJ2-7; 7 nucleotides match TRBD2. This clonotype originated in a human donor in good health. Sample: CD4+ T cells sorted from blood. CDR3 loop: CASSLAWGGSSYEQYF. For the CDR3, the DNA is TGTGCCAGCAGCTTAGCCTGGGGCGGGAGCTCCTACGAGCAGTACTTC.